Below are 19 T cell receptor beta chains sequenced from a single sample in a study of cytomegalovirus exposure and HLA in healthy donors. Primers for the PCR totalled 60 Vbeta and 13 Jbeta. Repertoires were generated with immunoSEQ multiplex PCR, while TCRdb's copy carries only in-frame clones and drops some. The sample holds about 65,000 clones, more than 75% seen once. The sequencing input was PBMCs. Every receptor here comes from a girl under 18 in good health and CMV-seropositive.

This clone has just a few counts. The chain recombines TRBV13 with TRBJ2-5; D might be TRBD1 or TRBD2, each matching 5 bases. TRBJ2-7 matches the DNA end more closely, so the J call is doubtful. Per germline, CDR1 PRHDT and CDR2 FYEKMQ (reference sequence). The CDR3 has 13 amino acids. This CDR3 is CASSLRGDYEQYF. The CDR3 nucleotides read TGTGCCAGCAGCTTACGAGGGGACTACGAGCAGTACTTC.

V usage is TRBV4-1 and J usage is TRBJ2-1, with D tentatively TRBD1 (5 bases). CDR1 MGHRA and CDR2 YSYEKL come from the germline V gene. The CDR3 is 17 residues long. V shed 4 bases and J shed 5 bases, with 21 bases lying between them. The CDR3 bases are TGCGCCAGCAGCCCCGTAACCGGACCCCCACAGGACAATGAGCAGTTCTTC. As protein: CASSPVTGPPQDNEQFF.

The genes are TRBV5-1 and TRBJ1-1; weak D call: TRBD1 (5 bases). Trimming shortened V by 0 bases and J by 8 bases, and 17 bases separated the two germline ends. The CDR3 is made up of 15 amino acids. Germline V gene data show CDR1 as SGHRS and CDR2 as YFSETQ. CDR3 in DNA: TGCGCCAGCAGCTTGGAGTGGCAGGGTGGCACCGAAGCTTTCTTT. Its protein product is CASSLEWQGGTEAFF.

The chain is built from TRBV5-1 and TRBJ2-5; D gene uncertain. The end of the DNA aligns better with TRBJ2-7, so the J call may be wrong. Germline-derived CDR1 and CDR2 are SGHRS and YFSETQ. CDR3 length: 13 residues. The CDR3 region is CASSLSSSYEQYF. CDR3 nucleotide sequence: TGCGCCAGCAGTCTCTCGAGCTCCTACGAGCAGTACTTC.

The chain has TRBV18 and TRBJ2-7; 9 bases agree with TRBD1. Germline lookup yields CDR1 KGHSH and CDR2 LQKENI. The length of the CDR3 is 14 residues. V dropped 3 bases and J dropped 6; count of bases not matched to a gene: 6. CDR3 in amino acids: CASSPGQGISEQYF. DNA for the CDR3: TGTGCCAGCTCACCGGGACAGGGTATCAGCGAGCAGTACTTC. The whole variable domain, filled in from reference TRBV18 and TRBJ2-7, reads NAGVMQNPRHLVRRRGQEARLRCSPMKGHSHVYWYRQLPEEGLKFMVYLQKENIIDESGMPKERFSAEFPKEGPSILRIQQVVRGDSAAYFCASSPGQGISEQYFGPGTRLTVT.

This chain joins TRBV4-1 and TRBJ1-2; tentatively, D is TRBD1 (6 bases). The V and J ends lost 1 base and 8 bases respectively, with 23 bases between them. Per germline, CDR1 MGHRA and CDR2 YSYEKL. The CDR3 length is 17 residues. CDR3 coding DNA: TGCGCCAGCAGCCAAGTGTTCAGGGGTAGGTTGGACTCGGGCTACACCTTC. It codes for CASSQVFRGRLDSGYTF.

This clone has more than one count but fewer than ten. The chain has TRBV4-1 and TRBJ2-7; D is ambiguous. V was pared by 7 bases and J by 1 base, with 14 bases between. Germline assignment: CDR1 MGHRA and CDR2 YSYEKL. CDR3 size: 14 residues. In nucleotides, the CDR3 is TGCGCCAGCAAATCCACCCTTCGGTCCTACGAGCAGTACTTC. Amino acid sequence: CASKSTLRSYEQYF.

This sequence joins TRBV6-1 and TRBJ2-1, with D possibly being TRBD2 (5 bases). The CDR3 runs to 12 residues. Germline V lookup: CDR1 MNHNS, CDR2 SASEGT. Between the trimmed V and J ends, which lost 2 bases and 10 bases, there was a span of 9 bases. CDR3 DNA sequence: TGTGCCAGCAGTGAACCGGGGAACGAGCAGTTCTTC. Residues: CASSEPGNEQFF.

This clone was observed a single time. V is TRBV5-4 and J is TRBJ2-1, with 7 nucleotides matching TRBD2. Germline V gene lookup returns CDR1 SGHNT and CDR2 YYREEE (reference sequence). V shed 5 bases, J shed 6 bases, and the junction held 5 bases outside the gene matches. The length of the CDR3 is 13 residues. CDR3 nucleotides: TGTGCCAGCAGGCCGGGGACTACCAATGAGCAGTTCTTC. Translation gives CASRPGTTNEQFF.

This chain joins TRBV25-1 and TRBJ1-6; D gene ambiguous. This CDR3 comprises 13 residues. Germline V gives CDR1 MGHDK, CDR2 SYGVNS. Trimming stripped 7 bases from V and 7 bases from J, with 11 bases between. For the CDR3, the DNA is TGTGCCAGCACGGATCGCGGGAATTCACCCCTCCACTTT. Its protein product is CASTDRGNSPLHF.

This clone appeared a single time. The V gene is TRBV11-2, the J gene TRBJ2-7; TRBD1 aligns across 10 bases. The CDR3 is 14 amino acids. Per germline, CDR1 SGHAT and CDR2 FQNNGV. Trimming at V came to 1 base and at J to 6 bases, leaving 3 bases not matched to a gene. CDR3 nucleotides: TGTGCCAGCAGCTTAGTGGGACAGGGGTCCGAGCAGTACTTC. Its protein product is CASSLVGQGSEQYF.

This clone has only a few counts. V and J are TRBV5-6 and TRBJ2-1; D is perhaps TRBD2 (6 bases). The germline gives CDR1 SGHDT, CDR2 YYEEEE. V lost 2 bases and J 6 bases, leaving 9 bases between the germline ends. The CDR3 loop spans 13 amino acids. CDR3 coding DNA: TGTGCCAGCAGCTTCGGAGGGATCAATGAGCAGTTCTTC. Translation: CASSFGGINEQFF.

V gene TRBV30 combines with J gene TRBJ2-2, with unresolved D. V was shortened by 3 bases and J by 5 bases, with 10 bases between the two germline ends. CDR3 length equals 13 residues. Germline CDR1 and CDR2: GTSNPN and SVGIG (reference sequence). The CDR3: CAWSPQATGELFF. DNA for the CDR3: TGTGCCTGGAGCCCGCAAGCTACCGGGGAGCTGTTTTTT.

This clone turned up a few times. This chain connects TRBV10-3 to TRBJ1-5; D is ambiguous. Between the trimmed V and J ends, which lost 3 bases and 6 bases, there was a span of 9 bases. The germline V gene has CDR1 ENHRY and CDR2 SYGVKD. This CDR3 has 13 residues. CDR3 loop: CAISEEEGQPQHF. CDR3 DNA: TGTGCCATCAGTGAAGAGGAAGGTCAGCCCCAGCATTTT.

This clone was seen a handful of times. The genes are TRBV4-3 and TRBJ2-2, with 8 bases that match TRBD2. In germline, CDR1 is LGHNA, CDR2 YSLEER. J lost 4 bases, V lost 0 bases, and 4 bases had no gene match. The CDR3 runs 16 residues. The CDR3 DNA reads as TGCGCCAGCAGCCAAGAGGCAGCGGGAGCCACCGGGGAGCTGTTTTTT. It encodes CASSQEAAGATGELFF.

The gene calls are TRBV7-2 and TRBJ2-1, with TRBD1 matching over 7 bases. V trimming: 5 bases; J trimming: 9 bases; junction bases outside the gene matches: 7. Germline CDR1 SGHTA, CDR2 FQGNSA. The CDR3 is 13 residues long. The CDR3 coding sequence is TGTGCCAGCAGCGCAATAAGGGGGCTTGAGCAGTTCTTC. It codes for CASSAIRGLEQFF.

The chain uses TRBV10-3 and TRBJ2-1; perhaps TRBD1 as D (5 bases). The CDR3 is made up of 12 amino acids. The germline gives CDR1 ENHRY, CDR2 SYGVKD. Deletions cut 7 bases from V and 6 bases from J, with 10 bases between. In nucleotides, the CDR3 is TGTGCCATCATGGGGCGCAGCAATGAGCAGTTCTTC. Encoded protein: CAIMGRSNEQFF.

This CDR3 reads CSVEEDRGGPEAFF. As DNA, the CDR3 is TGCAGCGTTGAAGAGGACAGGGGGGGGCCTGAAGCTTTCTTT. The chain has TRBV29-1 and TRBJ1-1; TRBD1 matches at 10 bases. From germline, CDR1 is SQVTM and CDR2 ANQGSEA. The CDR3 is 14 residues long. V shed 0 bases and J 6 bases; nucleotides not matched to a gene: 4.

CDR3 nucleotide sequence: TGTGCCAGCAATCTGGCCTATACGCAGTATTTT. As protein: CASNLAYTQYF. The chain joins TRBV6-1 to TRBJ2-3; D is unresolved. The CDR3 runs 11 residues. Trimming stripped 7 bases from V and 7 bases from J, with 9 bases between. Germline CDR1 reads MNHNS; CDR2 reads SASEGT.